A selection of T cell receptor beta chains follows, all from one sample in a study of T cells in tuberculosis. Using immunoSEQ multiplex PCR, the repertoire was profiled, and TCRdb retains in-frame clones only, with some absent. In the table there are roughly 59,000 clones, 81% of which are singletons. The sequenced sample was CD1b-GMM tetramer-negative cells sorted from PBMCs. The receptor set was obtained from an adult woman with latent tuberculosis. Both conserved end residues are part of each CDR3. A D gene is named only where the DNA matches it firmly. Clone size is given for some rows only: seen once, a few or many times, or a class if the clone is expanded.

abundance | j_gene | v_gene | d_gene | CDR3nt | CDR3aa
NA | TRBJ1-5 | TRBV7-8 | NA | TGTGCCAGCAGCTTAGCGCGGGAGGGAAGTCAGCCCCAGCATTTT | CASSLAREGSQPQHF
NA | TRBJ2-3 | TRBV5-1 | NA | TGCGCCAGCAGAGAGGCAGATACGCAGTATTTT | CASREADTQYF
NA | TRBJ1-4 | TRBV5-6 | NA | TGTGCCAGCAGCTTCCTCTCGGACTCTTTTAATGAAAAACTGTTTTTT | CASSFLSDSFNEKLFF
NA | TRBJ2-3 | TRBV28 | NA | TGTGCCAGCAGTTTTCTAGCGACAGATACGCAGTATTTT | CASSFLATDTQYF
NA | TRBJ1-1 | TRBV5-1 | NA | TGCGCCAGCAGCTTGGGGGCGAAGAACACTGAAGCTTTCTTT | CASSLGAKNTEAFF
few | TRBJ2-7 | TRBV28 | TRBD2 | TGTGCCAGCAGTTTAGGCGGGGGGCGTAGAGACGAGCAGTACTTC | CASSLGGGRRDEQYF
once | TRBJ1-2 | TRBV27 | NA | TGTGCCAGCAGTGCTTTGACAGGAATAACCGTCTATGGCTACACCTTC | CASSALTGITVYGYTF
NA | TRBJ2-1 | TRBV11-1 | TRBD1 | TGTGCCAGCAGCTCCCGGGACAGATCGAGCAATGAGCAGTTCTTC | CASSSRDRSSNEQFF
NA | TRBJ2-7 | TRBV21-1 | NA | TGTGCCAGCAGCACCCAGCTAGCGGGGGTAAACTACGAGCAGTACTTC | CASSTQLAGVNYEQYF
NA | TRBJ1-1 | TRBV6-5 | NA | TGTGCCAGCAGTTACGGCTCGGGGAGAACTGAAGCTTTCTTT | CASSYGSGRTEAFF
NA | TRBJ2-5 | TRBV28 | TRBD1 | TGTGCCAGCAGTACGCCGACAGGGGGTTACGAGACCCAGTACTTC | CASSTPTGGYETQYF
NA | TRBJ1-2 | TRBV19 | TRBD1 | TGTGCCAGTAGTTTCACAGGGGTTAACTATGGCTACACCTTC | CASSFTGVNYGYTF
NA | TRBJ2-1 | TRBV7-3 | NA | TGTGCCAGCAGCTCCTCCAATAGGGGAAATGAGCAGTTCTTC | CASSSSNRGNEQFF
NA | TRBJ2-1 | TRBV18 | NA | TGTGCCAGCTCACCGCCCGGAGGCCTTGCCTACAATGAGCAGTTCTTC | CASSPPGGLAYNEQFF
NA | TRBJ2-1 | TRBV6-5 | NA | TGTGCCACCCGGGGTCTCCATGAGCAGTTCTTC | CATRGLHEQFF
NA | TRBJ2-3 | TRBV5-4 | NA | TGTGCCAGCAGCCCCCGACAATGGCCTAGGGGGGGATCAGATACGCAGTATTTT | CASSPRQWPRGGSDTQYF
NA | TRBJ2-1 | TRBV7-6 | TRBD2 | TGTGCCAGCAGCTCCGGACTAGCGGGGGGATACAATGAGCAGTTCTTC | CASSSGLAGGYNEQFF
NA | TRBJ2-5 | TRBV5-1 | NA | TGCGCCAGCAGCTTGGATACCTGGGGCCGAGAGACCCAGTACTTC | CASSLDTWGRETQYF
NA | TRBJ2-7 | TRBV28 | TRBD1 | TGTGCCAGCAGAACAGCCGGGACAGGGACCTACGAGCAGTACTTC | CASRTAGTGTYEQYF
NA | TRBJ2-5 | TRBV6-5 | TRBD2 | TGTGCCAGCAGTTACGGGCTAGCGGGGGTGATAGAGACCCAGTACTTC | CASSYGLAGVIETQYF
NA | TRBJ1-1 | TRBV30 | TRBD1 | TGTGCCTGGAGTGGACAGGGGATTGCTGAAGCTTTCTTT | CAWSGQGIAEAFF
NA | TRBJ2-3 | TRBV6-6 | NA | TGTGCCAGCAGTTCCCCCCCTGATACGCAGTATTTT | CASSSPPDTQYF
NA | TRBJ1-1 | TRBV7-2 | NA | TGTGCCAGCAGGCCAAAGTTGGTTACGGGAAGCACTGAAGCTTTCTTT | CASRPKLVTGSTEAFF
NA | TRBJ1-2 | TRBV7-9 | NA | TGTGCCAGCAGCTCGCTACGAGGCTACACCTTC | CASSSLRGYTF
NA | TRBJ1-1 | TRBV27 | NA | TGTGCCAGCAGAAAACTTACAGGGAACACTGAAGCTTTCTTT | CASRKLTGNTEAFF
NA | TRBJ2-2 | TRBV14 | NA | TGTGCCAGCAGCCAAACCGGTGCCGGGGAGCTGTTTTTT | CASSQTGAGELFF
NA | TRBJ2-2 | TRBV28 | TRBD2 | TGTGCCAGCAGTTTTAGCGGGACCAACACCGGGGAGCTGTTTTTT | CASSFSGTNTGELFF
NA | TRBJ2-7 | TRBV6-5 | NA | TGTGCCAGCAGTTACTCCCCACCGGGACATCAGTACTTC | CASSYSPPGHQYF
once | TRBJ2-1 | TRBV5-1 | NA | TGCGCCAGCACGTTAGCCCAGGGAAGGAATGAGCAGTTCTTC | CASTLAQGRNEQFF
NA | TRBJ1-2 | TRBV7-9 | NA | TGTGCCAGTACACCTGGGGGGGGCTATGGCTACACCTTC | CASTPGGGYGYTF
NA | TRBJ1-2 | TRBV7-2 | TRBD1 | TGTGCCAGCAGCCGCAGCCGGGACAGCCCTGTTGGCTACACCTTC | CASSRSRDSPVGYTF
NA | TRBJ2-1 | TRBV18 | NA | TGTGCCAGCTCACCGCGGACAGTTAGGACCGATGAGCAGTTCTTC | CASSPRTVRTDEQFF